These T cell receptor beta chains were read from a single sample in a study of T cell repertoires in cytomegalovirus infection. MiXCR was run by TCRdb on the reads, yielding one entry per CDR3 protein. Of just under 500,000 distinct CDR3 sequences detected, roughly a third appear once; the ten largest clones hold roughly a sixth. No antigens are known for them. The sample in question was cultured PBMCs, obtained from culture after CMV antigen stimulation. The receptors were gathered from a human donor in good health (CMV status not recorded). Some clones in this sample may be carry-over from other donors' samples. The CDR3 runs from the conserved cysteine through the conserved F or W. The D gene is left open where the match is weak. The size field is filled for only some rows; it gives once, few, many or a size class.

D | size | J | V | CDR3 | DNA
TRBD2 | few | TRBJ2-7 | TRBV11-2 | CASSIDGTSVDEQYF | TGTGCCAGCAGCATTGATGGGACTAGCGTAGACGAGCAGTACTTC
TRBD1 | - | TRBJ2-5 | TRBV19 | CASSPRRGLEETQYF | TGTGCCAGTAGTCCCCGAAGGGGGCTCGAAGAGACCCAGTACTTC
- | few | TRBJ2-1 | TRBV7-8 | CASSGAVVVALYNEQFF | TGTGCCAGCAGCGGAGCCGTGGTGGTGGCCCTCTACAATGAGCAGTTCTTC
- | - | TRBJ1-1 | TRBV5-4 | CASSLEAGIGTEAFF | TGTGCCAGCAGCTTGGAGGCGGGTATTGGGACTGAAGCTTTCTTT
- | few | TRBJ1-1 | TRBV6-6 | CASSYSIILSGISEAFF | TGTGCCAGCAGTTACTCGATTATTCTTAGCGGGATATCTGAAGCTTTCTTT
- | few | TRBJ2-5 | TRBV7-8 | CASSLGSSVETQYF | TGTGCCAGCAGCTTAGGGAGTAGCGTGGAGACCCAGTACTTC
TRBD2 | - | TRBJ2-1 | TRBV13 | CASSSEVAGGPREQFF | TGTGCCAGCAGCTCTGAGGTAGCGGGAGGGCCAAGGGAGCAGTTCTTC
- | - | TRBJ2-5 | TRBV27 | CASSFSPTRQETQYF | TGTGCCAGCAGTTTCTCTCCCACAAGACAAGAGACCCAGTACTTC
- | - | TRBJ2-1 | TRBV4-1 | CASSQAEGVEQFF | TGCGCCAGCAGCCAAGCGGAGGGAGTTGAGCAGTTCTTC
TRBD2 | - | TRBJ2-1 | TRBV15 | CATSRVPRDGRSYNEQFF | TGTGCCACCAGCAGAGTCCCGCGCGACGGGAGGAGCTACAATGAGCAGTTCTTC
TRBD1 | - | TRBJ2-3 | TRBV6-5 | CASSSGTGGLKDTQYF | TGTGCCAGCAGTTCCGGGACAGGGGGGCTGAAAGATACGCAGTATTTT
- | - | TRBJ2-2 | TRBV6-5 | CASSLVPANTGELFF | TGTGCCAGCAGTCTTGTCCCAGCGAACACCGGGGAGCTGTTTTTT
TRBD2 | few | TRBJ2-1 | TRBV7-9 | CASGLSGRLTYNEQFF | TGTGCCAGCGGCCTTAGCGGGAGGCTAACCTACAATGAGCAGTTCTTC
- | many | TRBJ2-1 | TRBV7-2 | CASSLREGYNEQFF | TGTGCCAGCAGCTTAAGAGAAGGCTACAATGAGCAGTTCTTC
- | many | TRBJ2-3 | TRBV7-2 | CASSLRPPTDTQYF | TGTGCCAGCAGCTTAAGACCACCCACAGATACGCAGTATTTT
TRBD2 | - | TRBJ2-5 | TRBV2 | CASSPQAGGLETQYF | TGTGCCAGCAGTCCCCAAGCGGGAGGGCTGGAGACCCAGTACTTC
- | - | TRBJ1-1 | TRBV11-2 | CASSPRTVLNTEAFF | TGTGCCAGCAGCCCAAGGACAGTGTTGAACACTGAAGCTTTCTTT
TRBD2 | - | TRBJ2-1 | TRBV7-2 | CASSPGTSGGLREQFF | TGTGCCAGCAGCCCCGGGACTAGCGGGGGCCTTCGGGAGCAGTTCTTC
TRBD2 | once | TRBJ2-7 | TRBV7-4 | CASSTGLAGALYF | TGTGCCAGCAGCACCGGACTAGCGGGAGCCCTGTACTTC